The rows below give T cell receptor beta chains drawn from one sample of a study of cytomegalovirus exposure and HLA in healthy donors. Sequencing was performed with immunoSEQ multiplex PCR; in TCRdb, only in-frame clones are kept and a portion is missing. The data contain 100,000 to 150,000 clones, 66% of them singletons. Input material: PBMCs. These receptors originate from a man aged 18-30 years in good health and CMV-seronegative. Both conserved end residues are part of each CDR3. The order of the fields is CDR3 DNA, CDR3 protein, clone size, V gene, J gene, D gene. D genes are given only for firm matches. Expanded clones are given a class, and other clones once, few, many or no size at all.

DNA: TGCGCCAGCAGCGAGGGTGGGGCTGGGGCCAACGTCCTGACTTTC
CDR3: CASSEGGAGANVLTF
size: NA
V: TRBV5-1
J: TRBJ2-6
D: NA

DNA: TGTGCCAGCAGCTTCGGGGATCAGCCCCAGCATTTT
CDR3: CASSFGDQPQHF
size: NA
V: TRBV7-8
J: TRBJ1-5
D: NA

DNA: TGTGCCAGCAGTCCCCCGCCACAGGGGGGGAATGAGCAGTTCTTC
CDR3: CASSPPPQGGNEQFF
size: NA
V: TRBV28
J: TRBJ2-1
D: NA

DNA: TGTGCCAGCAGCCCGCCGGGACAGGTCTATGGCTACACCTTC
CDR3: CASSPPGQVYGYTF
size: few
V: TRBV5-5
J: TRBJ1-2
D: TRBD1

DNA: TGTGCCATAGGGACTAGCGGGGGATGGGAGCAGTTCTTC
CDR3: CAIGTSGGWEQFF
size: few
V: TRBV2
J: TRBJ2-1
D: TRBD2

DNA: TGTGCCACCAGCAGCCCGCTTCGGTATAATGAAAAACTGTTTTTT
CDR3: CATSSPLRYNEKLFF
size: NA
V: TRBV15
J: TRBJ1-4
D: NA

DNA: TGTGCCAGCAGTTACGGCGGGACGGGCTTCTTAGATGGCTACACCTTC
CDR3: CASSYGGTGFLDGYTF
size: NA
V: TRBV6-5
J: TRBJ1-2
D: NA

DNA: TGTGCCAGCAGCCCGGAAGAGGGACAGGGGGCAAACACCATATATTTT
CDR3: CASSPEEGQGANTIYF
size: NA
V: TRBV4-2
J: TRBJ1-3
D: TRBD1

DNA: TGTGCCCGCAGTTATGTGTCAGGGCAGGCTCCCTACGAGCAGTACTTC
CDR3: CARSYVSGQAPYEQYF
size: NA
V: TRBV6-5
J: TRBJ2-7
D: NA

DNA: TGTGCCAGCAGCTTAGTGGGACAGGGCTTTTCCAAAGCTTTCTTT
CDR3: CASSLVGQGFSKAFF
size: once
V: TRBV7-2
J: TRBJ1-1
D: TRBD1

DNA: TGCAGCGGACAGGAACCTAATGAAAAACTGTTTTTT
CDR3: CSGQEPNEKLFF
size: NA
V: TRBV29-1
J: TRBJ1-4
D: NA

DNA: TGTGCCAGCAGGACAGGGGAGGGAGTAATGGATGGCTACACCTTC
CDR3: CASRTGEGVMDGYTF
size: NA
V: TRBV28
J: TRBJ1-2
D: TRBD1

DNA: TGCAGCGTTGGCGCCCGGGAGTCTAATGAAAAACTGTTTTTT
CDR3: CSVGARESNEKLFF
size: NA
V: TRBV29-1
J: TRBJ1-4
D: NA

DNA: TGTGCCTGGAGTGAAGGTTCGGGGAAAAAGAAAAGGAACACTGAAGCTTTCTTT
CDR3: CAWSEGSGKKKRNTEAFF
size: once
V: TRBV30
J: TRBJ1-1
D: NA

DNA: TGTGCCAGCTCACTAAAGTTAGCTTACGAGCAGTACTTC
CDR3: CASSLKLAYEQYF
size: NA
V: TRBV18
J: TRBJ2-7
D: NA

DNA: TGCAGCATATCTGTCAGTGGCTACAATGAGCAGTTCTTC
CDR3: CSISVSGYNEQFF
size: NA
V: TRBV29-1
J: TRBJ2-1
D: NA

DNA: TGTGCCAGCTCTTTGTATGATGAGCAGTTCTTC
CDR3: CASSLYDEQFF
size: NA
V: TRBV6-5
J: TRBJ2-1
D: NA

DNA: TGTGCCAGCTCCCCCGGGGGGACTCTCACAGATACGCAGTATTTT
CDR3: CASSPGGTLTDTQYF
size: NA
V: TRBV18
J: TRBJ2-3
D: TRBD2

DNA: TGTGCCAGCAAGGGGACAAGCTCCTACGAGCAGTACTTC
CDR3: CASKGTSSYEQYF
size: NA
V: TRBV2
J: TRBJ2-7
D: NA

DNA: TGTGCCAGCAGCTTAGCGGGAAGACAGGGGGCGAGGTACAATGAGCAGTTCTTC
CDR3: CASSLAGRQGARYNEQFF
size: few
V: TRBV7-9
J: TRBJ2-1
D: TRBD1

DNA: TGTGCCAGCAGTCCCGAGTCGGCAGGTCTCATGAACACTGAAGCTTTCTTT
CDR3: CASSPESAGLMNTEAFF
size: NA
V: TRBV28
J: TRBJ1-1
D: NA

DNA: TGTGCCAGCAAGGAGCTAGAGACCCAGTACTTC
CDR3: CASKELETQYF
size: NA
V: TRBV2
J: TRBJ2-5
D: NA

DNA: TGTGCCAGCAGTCTGACAGGCTACTTGCATGGCTACACCTTC
CDR3: CASSLTGYLHGYTF
size: NA
V: TRBV25-1
J: TRBJ1-2
D: NA

DNA: TGTGCCAGCAGCTCGGTAGCGGGACGTGATTTTAATCAGCCCCAGCATTTT
CDR3: CASSSVAGRDFNQPQHF
size: NA
V: TRBV7-8
J: TRBJ1-5
D: NA

DNA: TGTGCCAGCTCACCCCGGGACAGCCCGAACTATGGCTACACCTTC
CDR3: CASSPRDSPNYGYTF
size: NA
V: TRBV18
J: TRBJ1-2
D: TRBD1

DNA: TGCGCCAGCAGCCCGGGACTAGCGGGGATCCTTCTCTACGAGCAGTACTTC
CDR3: CASSPGLAGILLYEQYF
size: NA
V: TRBV4-3
J: TRBJ2-7
D: TRBD2

DNA: TGTGCCAGCAGCTTAGGGGACAGCTACTATGGCTACACCTTC
CDR3: CASSLGDSYYGYTF
size: few
V: TRBV7-2
J: TRBJ1-2
D: TRBD1

DNA: TGCGCCAGCCGCCAAGATCTCGGTAGTTTATCCACCGGGGAGCTGTTTTTT
CDR3: CASRQDLGSLSTGELFF
size: NA
V: TRBV4-3
J: TRBJ2-2
D: NA

DNA: TGTGCCAGCAGATTACAGGGAACGAACACTGAAGCTTTCTTT
CDR3: CASRLQGTNTEAFF
size: NA
V: TRBV25-1
J: TRBJ1-1
D: NA

DNA: TGTGCCAGCAGTTACTCGGGACTAGAAATGCAGCAGTACTTC
CDR3: CASSYSGLEMQQYF
size: NA
V: TRBV6-5
J: TRBJ2-7
D: TRBD2

DNA: TGTGCCAGTAGTTCCCGACAGGGAAGAACCGGGGAGCTGTTTTTT
CDR3: CASSSRQGRTGELFF
size: NA
V: TRBV19
J: TRBJ2-2
D: TRBD1

DNA: TGTGCCAGCAGCTTCCGACAGAGACTGTACGAGCAGTACTTC
CDR3: CASSFRQRLYEQYF
size: few
V: TRBV11-2
J: TRBJ2-7
D: NA

DNA: TGTGCCAGCTCTTCAGGGAACTCTGGAAACACCATATATTTT
CDR3: CASSSGNSGNTIYF
size: NA
V: TRBV18
J: TRBJ1-3
D: NA

DNA: TGTGCCAGCAGCCTCACGGCAACCGACTATGAAAAACTGTTTTTT
CDR3: CASSLTATDYEKLFF
size: few
V: TRBV4-2
J: TRBJ1-4
D: NA

DNA: TGTGCCAGCAGTTGGTCGACAGGAGATACGCAGTATTTT
CDR3: CASSWSTGDTQYF
size: NA
V: TRBV27
J: TRBJ2-3
D: NA